The 9 T cell receptor beta chains presented below share a single source sample, sequenced in a study of technical replicates of blood from a handful of donors. Assay used: immunoSEQ multiplex PCR; TCRdb lists only in-frame clones, some missing. The top ten clones hold about 0.33% of a sample with under 100,000 clones, 90% to 97% of them seen once. The material sequenced was T cells isolated from PBMCs. The receptor set was obtained from a human donor in good health.

The chain is built from TRBV9 and TRBJ1-5, with 9 bases identical to TRBD1. Germline CDR1 is SGDLS and CDR2 is YYNGEE. CDR3 length: 15 amino acids. V lost 3 bases and J lost 3; bases outside the gene matches: 4. This chain's CDR3 is CASSGGQGFNQPQHF. CDR3 bases: TGTGCCAGCAGCGGGGGACAGGGATTCAATCAGCCCCAGCATTTT.

V gene TRBV7-6 combines with J gene TRBJ1-5; D is possibly TRBD1 (6 bases). The ends were cut back, 5 bases at V and 0 bases at J, with 17 bases in the middle. Germline V gene sequence: CDR1 SGHVS, CDR2 FNYEAQ. The CDR3 has 17 residues. The CDR3 here is CASSPSLTGNSNQPQHF. The CDR3, as DNA: TGTGCCAGCAGCCCATCCTTAACAGGGAATAGCAATCAGCCCCAGCATTTT.

This sequence joins TRBV18 and TRBJ2-7; TRBD1 might be the D (5 bases). Looked up from germline, CDR1 is KGHSH and CDR2 is LQKENI. The V gene lost 0 bases and the J gene lost 5 bases, with 11 bases spanning the gap. CDR3 length equals 14 residues. The CDR3 reads CASSPPGLINEQYF. DNA of the CDR3: TGTGCCAGCTCACCACCGGGGCTGATAAACGAGCAGTACTTC.

This sequence joins TRBV2 and TRBJ2-2; 8 bases are shared with TRBD2. Germline lookup yields CDR1 SNHLY and CDR2 FYNNEI. There are 14 residues in the CDR3. Trimming removed 6 bases from V and 11 bases from J; junction bases left unmatched: 11. The CDR3 protein is CASSRLVTSGELFF. For the CDR3, the DNA is TGTGCCAGCAGCAGACTAGTAACTAGCGGAGAGCTGTTTTTT.

The chain links TRBV28 to TRBJ2-1; D is ambiguous. V was trimmed by 5 bases and J by 0 bases, leaving 8 bases between them. The germline CDR1 and CDR2 sequences are MDHEN and SYDVKM. This CDR3 contains 14 residues. The chain's CDR3 is CASSTLSSYNEQFF. The CDR3 nucleotides read TGTGCCAGCAGTACCCTGAGCTCCTACAATGAGCAGTTCTTC. Combining the CDR3 with reference TRBV28 and TRBJ2-1 gives the whole variable domain DVKVTQSSRYLVKRTGEKVFLECVQDMDHENMFWYRQDPGLGLRLIYFSYDVKMKEKGDIPEGYSVSREKKERFSLILESASTNQTSMYLCASSTLSSYNEQFFGPGTRLTVL.

This sequence joins TRBV6-1 and TRBJ1-1, with a tentative D call TRBD1 (5 bases). The CDR3 loop spans 12 amino acids. V gave up 6 bases and J gave up 3 bases, with 8 bases separating them. Germline V lookup: CDR1 MNHNS, CDR2 SASEGT. The DNA for the CDR3 is TGTGCCAGCAGGGGGGGGGACACTGAAGCTTTCTTT. Its protein is CASRGGDTEAFF.

This chain links TRBV6-1 with TRBJ2-7; a weak D match, TRBD1 (5 bases). With 3 bases removed from V and 1 base from J, the gap between germline ends came to 7 bases. This CDR3 has 13 amino acids. CDR1 is MNHNS and CDR2 is SASEGT in the germline V gene. This CDR3 reads CASSDRVSYEQYF. DNA of the CDR3: TGTGCCAGCAGTGACAGGGTTTCCTACGAGCAGTACTTC.

The rearrangement joins TRBV2 to TRBJ2-7; TRBD1 matches at 7 bases. CDR1 and CDR2 from the germline V gene are SNHLY and FYNNEI. The CDR3 extends over 15 amino acids. J lost 2 bases, V lost 10 bases, and 14 bases had no gene match. CDR3 sequence (DNA): TGTGCCATCCGGGACAGCGATACATTTGCCTACGAGCAGTACTTC. It yields the protein CAIRDSDTFAYEQYF.

The rearrangement joins TRBV5-6 to TRBJ2-1; TRBD2 aligns across 7 bases. V lost 7 bases and J lost 4; bases outside the gene matches: 11. Germline assignment: CDR1 SGHDT and CDR2 YYEEEE. The CDR3 totals 15 residues. CDR3 protein: CASSGPGGLYNEQFF. The CDR3 DNA sequence: TGTGCCAGCTCCGGGCCGGGAGGCCTTTACAATGAGCAGTTCTTC.